This is a list of T cell receptor beta chains from one sample in a study of T cells after posttransplantation cyclophosphamide. The protocol was immunoSEQ multiplex PCR, while the TCRdb copy is restricted to in-frame clones and leaves out a portion. The table records 66,000 or so clones, 85% to 95% of them present only once. Sample: PBMCs. The receptor set was obtained from a woman in her twenties or thirties in good health and a related stem cell transplant donor. CDR3s include the opening cysteine and the closing phenylalanine or tryptophan. A D gene is named only where the DNA matches it firmly. Size tells how often a clone was seen (once, few, many) or the class of an expanded clone, and some rows leave it out.

clone size: .
D gene: .
J gene: TRBJ1-1
V gene: TRBV4-3
CDR3 DNA: TGCGCCAGCAGCCAAGAACGGGGGATCAACACTGAAGCTTTCTTT
CDR3 protein: CASSQERGINTEAFF

clone size: .
D gene: .
J gene: TRBJ1-1
V gene: TRBV18
CDR3 DNA: TGTGCCAGCTCACCAGACATTTCAGGACAAAAGAACACTGAAGCTTTCTTT
CDR3 protein: CASSPDISGQKNTEAFF

clone size: few
D gene: TRBD1
J gene: TRBJ1-2
V gene: TRBV7-9
CDR3 DNA: TGTGCCAGCAGCCCTCTAGGGACAGGGGATAACTATGGCTACACCTTC
CDR3 protein: CASSPLGTGDNYGYTF

clone size: .
D gene: .
J gene: TRBJ1-2
V gene: TRBV7-2
CDR3 DNA: TGTGCCAGCAGCTTAGTCAACAGCGATATCTATGGCTACACCTTC
CDR3 protein: CASSLVNSDIYGYTF

clone size: .
D gene: .
J gene: TRBJ2-3
V gene: TRBV5-6
CDR3 DNA: TGTGCCAGCAGCTTGATATTACTGACAGAGAGCACAGATACGCAGTATTTT
CDR3 protein: CASSLILLTESTDTQYF

clone size: .
D gene: .
J gene: TRBJ2-7
V gene: TRBV4-2
CDR3 DNA: TGTGCCAGCAGCCCCGGGGCGGGACCCCGGGAGCAGTACTTC
CDR3 protein: CASSPGAGPREQYF

clone size: .
D gene: TRBD1
J gene: TRBJ2-7
V gene: TRBV11-2
CDR3 DNA: TGTGCCAGCAGCTTAGTTACGGGACAGGGTAACGAGCAGTACTTC
CDR3 protein: CASSLVTGQGNEQYF

clone size: .
D gene: TRBD1
J gene: TRBJ1-5
V gene: TRBV10-3
CDR3 DNA: TGTGCCATCAGGGGGACAGGGTTTAGCAATCAGCCCCAGCATTTT
CDR3 protein: CAIRGTGFSNQPQHF

clone size: few
D gene: .
J gene: TRBJ1-5
V gene: TRBV18
CDR3 DNA: TGTGCCAGCTCACCGGGTGGGGGATCCGGTCAGCCCCAGCATTTT
CDR3 protein: CASSPGGGSGQPQHF

clone size: once
D gene: TRBD2
J gene: TRBJ2-5
V gene: TRBV5-1
CDR3 DNA: TGCGCCAGCAGCTCCCGACTAGCGGGGGCAGAGACCCAGTACTTC
CDR3 protein: CASSSRLAGAETQYF

clone size: .
D gene: .
J gene: TRBJ1-4
V gene: TRBV10-3
CDR3 DNA: TGTGCCATCAGTGGAACAGGTGAAAAACTGTTTTTT
CDR3 protein: CAISGTGEKLFF

clone size: .
D gene: .
J gene: TRBJ1-3
V gene: TRBV7-2
CDR3 DNA: TGTGCCAGCAGCTTAGGGGGCGGGGCTGGAAACACCATATATTTT
CDR3 protein: CASSLGGGAGNTIYF

clone size: .
D gene: .
J gene: TRBJ2-7
V gene: TRBV7-2
CDR3 DNA: TGTGCCAGCAGCTTACAGGGGACACTCTACGAGCAGTACTTC
CDR3 protein: CASSLQGTLYEQYF

clone size: .
D gene: .
J gene: TRBJ2-1
V gene: TRBV7-8
CDR3 DNA: TGTGCCAGCAGCTTATCTCTATCCTCCTACAATGAGCAGTTCTTC
CDR3 protein: CASSLSLSSYNEQFF

clone size: .
D gene: .
J gene: TRBJ2-3
V gene: TRBV7-2
CDR3 DNA: TGTGCCAGCAGCCATCTCGAGCGGGGCACAGATACGCAGTATTTT
CDR3 protein: CASSHLERGTDTQYF

clone size: .
D gene: TRBD2
J gene: TRBJ2-1
V gene: TRBV9
CDR3 DNA: TGTGCCAGCAGCGCTATCGTAGCGGGGCGGGACAATGAGCAGTTCTTC
CDR3 protein: CASSAIVAGRDNEQFF

clone size: .
D gene: TRBD1
J gene: TRBJ2-7
V gene: TRBV11-2
CDR3 DNA: TGTGCCAGCAGCTTATACAGGGGCGGCTACGAGCAGTACTTC
CDR3 protein: CASSLYRGGYEQYF

clone size: .
D gene: .
J gene: TRBJ2-2
V gene: TRBV2
CDR3 DNA: TGTGCCAGCAGTGAAGCTGCAAGAATTGGCGGGGAGCTGTTTTTT
CDR3 protein: CASSEAARIGGELFF

clone size: .
D gene: TRBD1
J gene: TRBJ2-7
V gene: TRBV11-3
CDR3 DNA: TGTGCCAGCAGCTTAGAGGGACAGGGTTCTACTATAATAGGGTACGAGCAGTACTTC
CDR3 protein: CASSLEGQGSTIIGYEQYF

clone size: .
D gene: TRBD2
J gene: TRBJ2-1
V gene: TRBV15
CDR3 DNA: TGTGCCACCAGCAGAGAAGTAGCGGGGGGGCCCGCACACAATGAGCAGTTCTTC
CDR3 protein: CATSREVAGGPAHNEQFF

clone size: .
D gene: .
J gene: TRBJ2-7
V gene: TRBV18
CDR3 DNA: TGTGCCAGCTCAGCCTACGAGCAGTACTTC
CDR3 protein: CASSAYEQYF

clone size: .
D gene: TRBD1
J gene: TRBJ2-2
V gene: TRBV6-6
CDR3 DNA: TGTGCCAGCAGCCCTAGGACAGGGGGCGCCTCCGGGGAGCTGTTTTTT
CDR3 protein: CASSPRTGGASGELFF

clone size: .
D gene: .
J gene: TRBJ2-2
V gene: TRBV5-1
CDR3 DNA: TGCGCCAGCAGTTTCGAAGTGGAACCCACCGGGGAGCTGTTTTTT
CDR3 protein: CASSFEVEPTGELFF

clone size: .
D gene: .
J gene: TRBJ1-5
V gene: TRBV29-1
CDR3 DNA: TGCAGCGTTCGCGAAGGAAATCAGCCCCAGCATTTT
CDR3 protein: CSVREGNQPQHF

clone size: .
D gene: .
J gene: TRBJ1-2
V gene: TRBV28
CDR3 DNA: TGTGCCAGCAGTTTTGGCGGATCCTATGGCTACACCTTC
CDR3 protein: CASSFGGSYGYTF

clone size: .
D gene: TRBD2
J gene: TRBJ2-7
V gene: TRBV30
CDR3 DNA: TGTGCCTGGAGCGTCAGGAGACTAGCGGGGAACTACGAGCAGTACTTC
CDR3 protein: CAWSVRRLAGNYEQYF

clone size: .
D gene: .
J gene: TRBJ2-7
V gene: TRBV7-8
CDR3 DNA: TGTGCCAGCGCATTAGGACCCGGGGACTACGAGCAGTACTTC
CDR3 protein: CASALGPGDYEQYF

clone size: .
D gene: TRBD2
J gene: TRBJ2-5
V gene: TRBV6-5
CDR3 DNA: TGTGCCAGCAGTACCGGGACTAGCCGCGAGACCCAGTACTTC
CDR3 protein: CASSTGTSRETQYF